The 5 T cell receptor beta chains given below trace back to one sample, sequenced in a study of cytomegalovirus exposure and HLA in healthy donors. The protocol was immunoSEQ multiplex PCR, while the TCRdb copy is restricted to in-frame clones and leaves out a portion. The top ten clones hold under 0.9% of a sample with about 400,000 clones, 80% to 90% of them seen once. The sample was PBMCs. All receptors derive from a woman under 30 in good health and CMV-seronegative.

The gene calls are TRBV4-1 and TRBJ2-2, with TRBD2 matching 8 bases. Trimming removed 6 bases from V and 6 bases from J; junction bases left unmatched: 12. CDR3 length equals 16 residues. Germline V gene sequence: CDR1 MGHRA, CDR2 YSYEKL. CDR3 nucleotides: TGCGCCAGCAGTCCGACCGGGACTAGAGGGGCCGGGGAGCTGTTTTTT. Its translation is CASSPTGTRGAGELFF.

The chain combines TRBV7-9 with TRBJ2-7; 13 bases match TRBD2. The germline gives CDR1 SEHNR, CDR2 FQNEAQ (reference sequence). The V segment lost 3 bases and the J segment 5 bases; nucleotides outside the gene matches: 1. The CDR3 totals 14 residues. The CDR3 DNA follows: TGTGCCAGCAGCTTGACTAGCGGGGGGAACGAGCAGTACTTC. Translating it yields CASSLTSGGNEQYF.

The gene calls are TRBV15 and TRBJ2-7, with 7 bases fitting TRBD2. CDR1 is LNHNV and CDR2 is YYDKDF in the germline V gene (reference sequence). CDR3 length: 15 residues. Losses at the gene ends were 1 base for V and 1 base for J; bases not matched to a gene: 4. The CDR3 region has the DNA TGTGCCACCAGCAGAGTAAGGGGAGGGTCCTACGAGCAGTACTTC. It yields the protein CATSRVRGGSYEQYF.

This rearrangement joins TRBV11-2 to TRBJ2-1; a weak D match, TRBD2 (6 bases). Germline values: CDR1 SGHAT, CDR2 FQNNGV. V shed 1 base and J shed 4 bases, with 11 bases lying between them. This CDR3 has 15 amino acids. The CDR3 nucleotides are TGTGCCAGCAGCTTAGTAGTCGGGGGTTACAATGAGCAGTTCTTC. Protein product: CASSLVVGGYNEQFF.

This rearrangement joins TRBV2 to TRBJ1-1; 7 bases agree with TRBD1. Germline loops: CDR1 SNHLY, CDR2 FYNNEI. The CDR3 is 13 residues long. The trim removed 6 bases at V and 4 bases at J, leaving 5 bases unmatched. In DNA, the CDR3 is TGTGCCAGCAGGGGAGACAGGGCCACTGAAGCTTTCTTT. It encodes CASRGDRATEAFF. Full variable domain (outside the CDR3, taken from reference TRBV2 and TRBJ1-1): EPEVTQTPSHQVTQMGQEVILRCVPISNHLYFYWYRQILGQKVEFLVSFYNNEISEKSEIFDDQFSVERPDGSNFTLKIRSTKLEDSAMYFCASRGDRATEAFFGQGTRLTVV.